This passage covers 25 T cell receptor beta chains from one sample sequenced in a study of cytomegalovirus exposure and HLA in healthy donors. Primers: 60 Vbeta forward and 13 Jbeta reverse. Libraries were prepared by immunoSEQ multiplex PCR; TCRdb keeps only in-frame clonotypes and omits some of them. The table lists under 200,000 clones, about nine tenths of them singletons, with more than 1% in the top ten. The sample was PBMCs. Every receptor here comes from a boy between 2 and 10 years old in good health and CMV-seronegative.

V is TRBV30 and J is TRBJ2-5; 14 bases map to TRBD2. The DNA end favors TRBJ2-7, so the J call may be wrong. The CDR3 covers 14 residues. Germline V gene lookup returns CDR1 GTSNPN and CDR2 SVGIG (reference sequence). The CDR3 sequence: CASGTSGSSYEQYF. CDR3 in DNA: TGTGCCTCCGGGACTAGCGGGAGTTCCTACGAGCAGTACTTC.

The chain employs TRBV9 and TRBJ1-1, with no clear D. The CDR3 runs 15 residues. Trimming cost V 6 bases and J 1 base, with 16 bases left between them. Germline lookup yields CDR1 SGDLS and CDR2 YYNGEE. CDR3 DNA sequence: TGTGCCAGCACCCCTCAGGAACAGCCGAACACTGAAGCTTTCTTT. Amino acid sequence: CASTPQEQPNTEAFF.

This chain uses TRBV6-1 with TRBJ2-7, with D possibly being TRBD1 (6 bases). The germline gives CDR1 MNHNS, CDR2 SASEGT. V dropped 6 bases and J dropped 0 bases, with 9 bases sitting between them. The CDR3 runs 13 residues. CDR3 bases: TGTGCCAGCAGCCGGGACAACTCCTACGAGCAGTACTTC. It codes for CASSRDNSYEQYF.

The CDR3, as DNA: TGTGCCAGCAGTTACACGGCAGGGGACACTGAAGCTTTCTTT. Encoded protein: CASSYTAGDTEAFF. V is TRBV6-5 and J is TRBJ1-1, with D perhaps matching TRBD1 (6 bases). CDR1 is MNHEY, CDR2 SVGAGI, per germline. The CDR3 has 14 residues. V was clipped by 2 bases and J by 3 bases, with 10 bases between them.

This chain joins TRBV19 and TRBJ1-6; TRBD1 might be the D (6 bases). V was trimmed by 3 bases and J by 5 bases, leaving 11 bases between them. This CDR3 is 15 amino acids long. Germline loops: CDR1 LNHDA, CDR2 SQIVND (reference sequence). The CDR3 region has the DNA TGTGCCAGTAGTATCGGACAGCCTGATAATTCACCCCTCCACTTT. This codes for CASSIGQPDNSPLHF.

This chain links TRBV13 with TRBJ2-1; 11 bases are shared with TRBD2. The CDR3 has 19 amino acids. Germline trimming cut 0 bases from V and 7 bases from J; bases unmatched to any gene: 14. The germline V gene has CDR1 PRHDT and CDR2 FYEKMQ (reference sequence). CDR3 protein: CASSLGLGTSGSRGNEQFF. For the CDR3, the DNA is TGTGCCAGCAGCTTAGGCCTGGGAACTAGCGGGAGTCGGGGAAATGAGCAGTTCTTC. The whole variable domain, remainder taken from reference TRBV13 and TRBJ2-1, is AAGVIQSPRHLIKEKRETATLKCYPIPRHDTVYWYQQGPGQDPQFLISFYEKMQSDKGSIPDRFSAQQFSDYHSELNMSSLELGDSALYFCASSLGLGTSGSRGNEQFFGPGTRLTVL.

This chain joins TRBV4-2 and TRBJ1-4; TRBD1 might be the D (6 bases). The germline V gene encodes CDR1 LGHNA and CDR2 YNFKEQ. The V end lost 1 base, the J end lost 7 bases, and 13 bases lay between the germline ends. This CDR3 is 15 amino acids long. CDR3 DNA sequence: TGTGCCAGCAGCCAAGCGGAGGGAGGGGGTGAAAAACTGTTTTTT. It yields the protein CASSQAEGGGEKLFF.

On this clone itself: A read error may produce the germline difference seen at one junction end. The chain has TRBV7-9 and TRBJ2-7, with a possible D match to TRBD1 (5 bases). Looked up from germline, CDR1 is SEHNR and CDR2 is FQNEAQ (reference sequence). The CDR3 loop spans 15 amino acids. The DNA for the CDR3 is TGTTCCAGCAGCCCAAGGGGCTACATGATTTACGAGCAGTACTTC. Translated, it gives CSSSPRGYMIYEQYF.

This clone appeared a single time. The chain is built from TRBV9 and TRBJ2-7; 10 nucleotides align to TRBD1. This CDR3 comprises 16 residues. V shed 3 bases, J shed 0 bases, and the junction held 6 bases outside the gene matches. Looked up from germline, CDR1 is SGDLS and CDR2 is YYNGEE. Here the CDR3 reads CASSAGQGVLSYEQYF. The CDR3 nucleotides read TGTGCCAGCAGCGCCGGACAGGGGGTCCTCTCCTACGAGCAGTACTTC.

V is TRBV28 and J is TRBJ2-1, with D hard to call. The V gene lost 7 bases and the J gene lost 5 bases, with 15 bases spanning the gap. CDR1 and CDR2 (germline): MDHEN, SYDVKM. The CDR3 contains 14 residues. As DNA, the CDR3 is TGTGCCAGCAATAAGCGAGACCTTAACAATGAGCAGTTCTTC. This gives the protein CASNKRDLNNEQFF.

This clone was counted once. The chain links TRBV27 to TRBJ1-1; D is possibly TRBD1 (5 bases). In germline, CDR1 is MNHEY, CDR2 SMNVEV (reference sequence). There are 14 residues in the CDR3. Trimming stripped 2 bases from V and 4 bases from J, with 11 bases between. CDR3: CASSLDGRGTEAFF. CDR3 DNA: TGTGCCAGCAGTTTAGACGGGAGGGGCACTGAAGCTTTCTTT.

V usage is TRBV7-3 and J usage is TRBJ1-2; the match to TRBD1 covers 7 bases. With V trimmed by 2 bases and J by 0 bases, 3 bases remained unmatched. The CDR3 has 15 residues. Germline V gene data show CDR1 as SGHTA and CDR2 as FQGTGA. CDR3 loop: CASSLVQGSNYGYTF. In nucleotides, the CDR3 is TGTGCCAGCAGCTTAGTACAGGGGTCTAACTATGGCTACACCTTC.

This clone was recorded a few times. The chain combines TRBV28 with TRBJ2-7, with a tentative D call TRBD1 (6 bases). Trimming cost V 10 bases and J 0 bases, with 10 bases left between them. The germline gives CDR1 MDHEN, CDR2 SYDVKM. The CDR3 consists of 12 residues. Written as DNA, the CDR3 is TGTGCCATCATGGACAGCTCCTACGAGCAGTACTTC. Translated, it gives CAIMDSSYEQYF.

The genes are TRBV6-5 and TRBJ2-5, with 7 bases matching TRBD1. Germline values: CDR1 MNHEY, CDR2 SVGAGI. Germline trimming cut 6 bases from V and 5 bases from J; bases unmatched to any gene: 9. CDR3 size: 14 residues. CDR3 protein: CASRRQGLRETQYF. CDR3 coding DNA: TGTGCCAGCAGAAGACAGGGATTGAGGGAGACCCAGTACTTC.

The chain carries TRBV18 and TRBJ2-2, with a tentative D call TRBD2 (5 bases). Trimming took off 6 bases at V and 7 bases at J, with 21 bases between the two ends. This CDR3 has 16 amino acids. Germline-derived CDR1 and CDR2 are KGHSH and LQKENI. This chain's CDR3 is CASSLGRGLKDGELFF. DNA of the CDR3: TGTGCCAGCTCCCTCGGAAGAGGGTTGAAGGACGGGGAGCTGTTTTTT.

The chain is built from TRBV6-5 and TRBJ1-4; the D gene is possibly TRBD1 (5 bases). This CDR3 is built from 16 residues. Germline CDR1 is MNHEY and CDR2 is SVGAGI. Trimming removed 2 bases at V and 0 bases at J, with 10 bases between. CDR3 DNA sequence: TGTGCCAGCAGTTACACTCCAGGGACAACTAATGAAAAACTGTTTTTT. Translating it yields CASSYTPGTTNEKLFF.

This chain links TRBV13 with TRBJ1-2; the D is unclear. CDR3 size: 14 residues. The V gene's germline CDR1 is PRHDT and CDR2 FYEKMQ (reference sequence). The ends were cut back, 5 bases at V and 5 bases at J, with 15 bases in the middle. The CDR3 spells CASSPPFDMYGYTF. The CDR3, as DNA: TGTGCCAGCAGCCCCCCATTTGACATGTATGGCTACACCTTC.

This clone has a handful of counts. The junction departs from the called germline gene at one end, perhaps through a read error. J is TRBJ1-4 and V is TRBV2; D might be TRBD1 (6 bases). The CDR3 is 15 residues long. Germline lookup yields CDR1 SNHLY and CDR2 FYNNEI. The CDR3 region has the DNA TGTGCCTGCAGGATGGGGCAGGGGTCAAATGAAAAACTGTTTTTT. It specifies CACRMGQGSNEKLFF.

CDR3 sequence reads: CASSTLSGFSADTQYF. CDR3 DNA sequence: TGCGCCAGCAGCACCCTCTCGGGGTTTAGCGCAGATACGCAGTATTTT. The chain employs TRBV5-1 and TRBJ2-3; tentative D call: TRBD2 (5 bases). V lost 4 bases to trimming and J lost 4 bases, with 19 bases between them. The CDR3 covers 16 residues. Germline V gene data show CDR1 as SGHRS and CDR2 as YFSETQ.

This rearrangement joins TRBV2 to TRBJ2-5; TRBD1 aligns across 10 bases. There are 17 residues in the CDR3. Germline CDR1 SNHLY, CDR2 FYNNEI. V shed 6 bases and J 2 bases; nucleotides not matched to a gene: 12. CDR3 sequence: CASRGKGDRGWQETQYF. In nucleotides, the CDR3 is TGTGCCAGCAGGGGGAAGGGGGACAGGGGATGGCAAGAGACCCAGTACTTC.

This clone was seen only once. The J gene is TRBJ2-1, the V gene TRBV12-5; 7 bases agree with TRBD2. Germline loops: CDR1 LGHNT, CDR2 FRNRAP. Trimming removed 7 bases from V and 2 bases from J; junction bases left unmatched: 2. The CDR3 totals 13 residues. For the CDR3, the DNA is TGTGCTAGTGCAGCGGGACCCTACAATGAGCAGTTCTTC. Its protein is CASAAGPYNEQFF.

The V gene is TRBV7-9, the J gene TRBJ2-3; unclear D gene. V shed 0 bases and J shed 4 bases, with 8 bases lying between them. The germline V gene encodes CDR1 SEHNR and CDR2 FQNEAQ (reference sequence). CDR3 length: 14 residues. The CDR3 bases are TGTGCCAGCAGCTTAGCGGCCGACTCAGATACGCAGTATTTT. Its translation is CASSLAADSDTQYF.

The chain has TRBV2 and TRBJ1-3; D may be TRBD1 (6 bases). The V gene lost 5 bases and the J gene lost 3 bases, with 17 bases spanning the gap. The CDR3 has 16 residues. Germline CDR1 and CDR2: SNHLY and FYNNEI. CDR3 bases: TGTGCCAGCAGTATCTCATCAGGGGCTCTTGGAAACACCATATATTTT. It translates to CASSISSGALGNTIYF.

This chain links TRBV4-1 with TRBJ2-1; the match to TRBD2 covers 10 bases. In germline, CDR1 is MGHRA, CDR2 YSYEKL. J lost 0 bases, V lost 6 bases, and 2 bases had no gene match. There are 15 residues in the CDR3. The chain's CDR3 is CASSVAGGSYNEQFF. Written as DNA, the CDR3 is TGCGCCAGCAGTGTAGCGGGGGGCTCCTACAATGAGCAGTTCTTC.

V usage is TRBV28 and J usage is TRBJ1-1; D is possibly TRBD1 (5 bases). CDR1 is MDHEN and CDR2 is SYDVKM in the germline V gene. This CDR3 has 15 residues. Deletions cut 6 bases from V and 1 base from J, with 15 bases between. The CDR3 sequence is CASSSTAAGNTEAFF. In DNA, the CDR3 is TGTGCCAGCAGCTCGACAGCAGCAGGGAACACTGAAGCTTTCTTT.